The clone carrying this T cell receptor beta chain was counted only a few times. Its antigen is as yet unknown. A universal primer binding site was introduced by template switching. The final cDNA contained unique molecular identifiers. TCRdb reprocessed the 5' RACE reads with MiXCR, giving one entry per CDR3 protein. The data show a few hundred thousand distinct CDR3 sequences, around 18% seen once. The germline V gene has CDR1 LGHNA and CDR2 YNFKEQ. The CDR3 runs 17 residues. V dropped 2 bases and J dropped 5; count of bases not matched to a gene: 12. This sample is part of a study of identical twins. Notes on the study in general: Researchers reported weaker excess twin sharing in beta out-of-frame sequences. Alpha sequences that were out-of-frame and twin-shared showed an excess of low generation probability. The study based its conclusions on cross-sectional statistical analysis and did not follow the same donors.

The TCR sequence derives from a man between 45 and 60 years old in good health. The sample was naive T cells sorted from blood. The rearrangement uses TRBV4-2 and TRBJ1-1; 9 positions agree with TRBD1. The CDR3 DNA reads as TGTGCCAGCAGCCAATTGGCGGGGACAGGGCGAGGTACTGAAGCTTTCTTT. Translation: CASSQLAGTGRGTEAFF.